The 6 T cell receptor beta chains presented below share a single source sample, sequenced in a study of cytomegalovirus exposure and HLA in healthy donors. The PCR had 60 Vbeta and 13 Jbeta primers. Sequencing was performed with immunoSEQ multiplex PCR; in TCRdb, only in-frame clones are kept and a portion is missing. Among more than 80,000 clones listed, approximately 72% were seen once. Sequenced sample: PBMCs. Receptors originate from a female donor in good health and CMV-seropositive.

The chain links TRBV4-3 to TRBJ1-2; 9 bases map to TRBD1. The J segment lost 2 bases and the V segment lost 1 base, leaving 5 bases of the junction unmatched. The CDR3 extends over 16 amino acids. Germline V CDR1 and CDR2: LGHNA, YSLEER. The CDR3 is CASSQVPGQGNYGYTF. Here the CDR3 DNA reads TGCGCCAGCAGCCAAGTACCAGGACAGGGGAACTATGGCTACACCTTC.

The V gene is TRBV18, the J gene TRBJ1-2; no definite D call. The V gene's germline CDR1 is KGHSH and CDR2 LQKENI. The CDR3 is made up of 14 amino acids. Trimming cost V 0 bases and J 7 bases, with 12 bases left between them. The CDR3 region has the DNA TGTGCCAGCTCACCACCCGGGGAATCTGGTGGCTACACCTTC. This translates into CASSPPGESGGYTF.

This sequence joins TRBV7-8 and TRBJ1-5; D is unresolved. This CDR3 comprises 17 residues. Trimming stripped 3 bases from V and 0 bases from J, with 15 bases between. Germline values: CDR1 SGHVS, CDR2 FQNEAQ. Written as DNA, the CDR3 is TGTGCCAGCAGCTTTAGAAAGAGCAAGCATAGCAATCAGCCCCAGCATTTT. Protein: CASSFRKSKHSNQPQHF. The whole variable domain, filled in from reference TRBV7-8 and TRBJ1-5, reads GAGVSQSPRYKVAKRGQDVALRCDPISGHVSLFWYQQALGQGPEFLTYFQNEAQLDKSGLPSDRFFAERPEGSVSTLKIQRTQQEDSAVYLCASSFRKSKHSNQPQHFGDGTRLSIL.

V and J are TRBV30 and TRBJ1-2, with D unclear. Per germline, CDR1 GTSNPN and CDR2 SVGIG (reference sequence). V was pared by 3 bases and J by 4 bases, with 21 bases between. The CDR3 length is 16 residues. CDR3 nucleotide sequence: TGTGCCTGGAGGAATGAAATGGGCCAGTCTCCCTATGGCTACACCTTC. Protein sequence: CAWRNEMGQSPYGYTF.

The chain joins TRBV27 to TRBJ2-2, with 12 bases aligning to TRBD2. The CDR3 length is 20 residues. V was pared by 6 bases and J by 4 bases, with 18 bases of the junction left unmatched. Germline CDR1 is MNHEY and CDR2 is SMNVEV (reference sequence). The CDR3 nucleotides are TGTGCCAGCAGGGAAAAATCTAGCGGGAGGGCGTTAACAGTCACCGGGGAGCTGTTTTTT. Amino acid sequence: CASREKSSGRALTVTGELFF.

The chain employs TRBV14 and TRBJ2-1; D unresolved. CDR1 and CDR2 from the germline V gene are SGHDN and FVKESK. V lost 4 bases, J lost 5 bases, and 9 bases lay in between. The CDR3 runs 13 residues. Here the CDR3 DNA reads TGTGCCAGCAGCCCTACCCGAAACAATGAGCAGTTCTTC. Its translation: CASSPTRNNEQFF.